Listed here are 11 T cell receptor beta chains from one sample, sequenced in a study of regulatory T cells in long-lasting Graves disease. As to time point: newly diagnosed GD, antithyroid drugs for less than 3 months. PBMCs were the source of the RNA used for TCR sequencing. CDR3-region Arm-PCR and iRepertoire HTBI primers produced the TCR beta libraries. From the multiplex PCR reads, TCRdb called clonotypes with MiXCR, one entry per CDR3 protein. The table has some 490,000 distinct CDR3 sequences, around 12% seen once; the top ten hold about 8.3%. The same data also contributed to another study, on T cells in Graves' hyperthyroidism and ophthalmopathy.

The starting material was peripheral blood mononuclear cells (PBMCs), obtained at new diagnosis, from a patient treated with antithyroid drugs. Receptors originate from a woman aged 25 to 39 with Graves disease.

This chain uses TRBV4-2 with TRBJ2-1; 12 bases align to TRBD2. There are 16 residues in the CDR3. V gave up 2 bases and J gave up 5 bases; unmatched junction bases: 4. Germline V gene data show CDR1 as LGHNA and CDR2 as YNFKEQ. The CDR3 nucleotides are TGTGCCAGCAGCCAACTAGCGGGAGGGCGTAACAATGAGCAGTTCTTC. Its translation: CASSQLAGGRNNEQFF.

This clonotype has at least ten counts. The chain carries TRBV27 and TRBJ1-2, with D possibly being TRBD1 (5 bases). Trimming took off 5 bases at V and 2 bases at J, with 15 bases between the two ends. CDR1 MNHEY and CDR2 SMNVEV come from the germline V gene (reference sequence). The CDR3 consists of 15 residues. Written as DNA, the CDR3 is TGTGCCAGCAGTCCCGGACACGAGGCGAACTATGGCTACACCTTC. Its protein is CASSPGHEANYGYTF.

This clonotype was counted between two and nine times. The chain employs TRBV6-1 and TRBJ2-5; a weak D match, TRBD1 (6 bases). The CDR3 is 16 residues long. CDR1 is MNHNS, CDR2 SASEGT, per germline. V was pared by 5 bases and J by 2 bases, with 18 bases between. The CDR3: CASSPNPPGQQETQYF. CDR3 sequence (DNA): TGTGCCAGCAGTCCCAATCCTCCGGGACAACAAGAGACCCAGTACTTC.

This clonotype has a handful of counts. This chain connects TRBV7-9 to TRBJ2-3, with D perhaps TRBD2 (6 bases). Germline V gives CDR1 SEHNR, CDR2 FQNEAQ (reference sequence). CDR3 length: 12 residues. V was shortened by 5 bases and J by 10 bases, with 13 bases between the two germline ends. Here the CDR3 DNA reads TGTGCCAGCAGCGGAGGGGCCCCTTCGCAGTATTTT. Its protein is CASSGGAPSQYF.

This clonotype was detected many times. This sequence joins TRBV20-1 and TRBJ2-1; 11 positions agree with TRBD2. Germline V gene data show CDR1 as DFQATT and CDR2 as SNEGSKA (reference sequence). The CDR3 length is 13 residues. V dropped 6 bases and J dropped 4; count of bases not matched to a gene: 2. This chain's CDR3 is CSALAGGYNEQFF. In nucleotides, the CDR3 is TGCAGTGCCCTAGCGGGAGGATACAATGAGCAGTTCTTC.

This clonotype was observed at least ten times. The chain uses TRBV29-1 and TRBJ2-7; no reliable D call. Trimming pared 4 bases from V and 5 bases from J, leaving 15 bases between. Looked up from germline, CDR1 is SQVTM and CDR2 is ANQGSEA. This CDR3 contains 13 residues. The CDR3: CSVAQRFGDEQYF. CDR3 DNA: TGCAGCGTTGCCCAACGCTTTGGGGACGAGCAGTACTTC.

This chain connects TRBV6-1 to TRBJ2-3; D perhaps matches TRBD2 (5 bases). V was trimmed by 10 bases and J by 8 bases, leaving 19 bases between them. The CDR3 covers 13 residues. Germline lookup yields CDR1 MNHNS and CDR2 SASEGT. CDR3 sequence: CATKLSAGGTQYF. The CDR3 DNA follows: TGTGCCACTAAGCTGAGCGCCGGAGGTACGCAGTATTTT.

A word on this clonotype: This likely traces to a read error, being one base from a far larger clone. V gene TRBV2 combines with J gene TRBJ2-1, with D perhaps TRBD2 (5 bases). The CDR3 has 15 residues. Per the germline V gene, CDR1 is SNHLY and CDR2 is FYNNEI. The CDR3 bases are TGTGCCAGCAGCCCCCGTAGCGCCTCCTACAATAAGCAGTTCTTC. This gives the protein CASSPRSASYNKQFF.

Ten or more counts support this clonotype. This chain uses TRBV28 with TRBJ2-5; 10 bases match TRBD1. Germline CDR1 reads MDHEN; CDR2 reads SYDVKM. The J segment lost 6 bases and the V segment lost 5 bases, leaving 9 bases of the junction unmatched. The CDR3 is 15 amino acids. The CDR3: CASSDGQGVSKTQYF. The CDR3 region has the DNA TGTGCCAGCAGTGACGGACAGGGGGTCAGTAAGACCCAGTACTTC.

In this sample, this clonotype turned up many times. The rearrangement joins TRBV2 to TRBJ2-3; 10 positions match TRBD1. V shed 7 bases and J 2 bases; nucleotides not matched to a gene: 12. The germline gives CDR1 SNHLY, CDR2 FYNNEI. The length of the CDR3 is 17 residues. Here the CDR3 DNA reads TGTGCCAGCATCGGTCGTCCGGGACAGGGGCCCACAGATACGCAGTATTTT. Encoded protein: CASIGRPGQGPTDTQYF.

This chain links TRBV20-1 with TRBJ1-1; D remains ambiguous. Per the germline V gene, CDR1 is DFQATT and CDR2 is SNEGSKA (reference sequence). The CDR3 contains 15 residues. V was clipped by 1 base and J by 0 bases, with 12 bases between them. In DNA form, the CDR3 reads TGCAGTGCTAGAGGCATTGGCCTCATGAACACTGAAGCTTTCTTT. This sequence encodes CSARGIGLMNTEAFF.